The clone carrying this T cell receptor (beta chain) was recorded a few times. The data were obtained in a study of early T cells in non-severe SARS-CoV-2 infection. Germline V CDR1 and CDR2: MDHEN, SYDVKM. The CDR3 consists of 13 residues. V shed 8 bases, J shed 3 bases, and the junction held 2 bases outside the gene matches. TCRdb passed the 5' RACE reads through MiXCR, listing each CDR3 protein once. Of 87,000 or so distinct CDR3 sequences detected, around 13% appear once; the ten largest clones hold roughly 6%. The source material was whole blood. The receptor's source is an adult who was a healthcare worker with PCR-confirmed SARS-CoV-2 infection or an uninfected control (not recorded which). The V and J genes are TRBV28 and TRBJ2-1; TRBD2 matches 9 bases. CDR3 DNA sequence: TGTGCCAGCCGTAGCGGGGGCTACAATGAGCAGTTCTTC. It yields the protein CASRSGGYNEQFF.